What follows is one TCR beta chain and its context. The data originate from a study of T cell changes during pregnancy in multiple sclerosis. TCRdb keeps only in-frame clones here, not all; method: immunoSEQ multiplex PCR. The sample shows roughly 35,000 clones, about nine tenths of them seen only once. Germline V gives CDR1 LGHNA, CDR2 YSLEER. This CDR3 spans 15 amino acids. The junction had 8 bases not matched to a gene; V was cut back by 0 bases and J by 6 bases. Sequenced material: CD8+ T cells from peripheral blood mononuclear cells, taken in the first trimester of pregnancy. V usage is TRBV4-3 and J usage is TRBJ2-7; 7 bases align to TRBD2. The TCR comes from a female donor with multiple sclerosis, enrolled in a pregnancy study. CDR3 sequence reads: CASSQDPGGSTEQYF. The DNA for the CDR3 is TGCGCCAGCAGCCAAGATCCGGGAGGATCAACCGAGCAGTACTTC.